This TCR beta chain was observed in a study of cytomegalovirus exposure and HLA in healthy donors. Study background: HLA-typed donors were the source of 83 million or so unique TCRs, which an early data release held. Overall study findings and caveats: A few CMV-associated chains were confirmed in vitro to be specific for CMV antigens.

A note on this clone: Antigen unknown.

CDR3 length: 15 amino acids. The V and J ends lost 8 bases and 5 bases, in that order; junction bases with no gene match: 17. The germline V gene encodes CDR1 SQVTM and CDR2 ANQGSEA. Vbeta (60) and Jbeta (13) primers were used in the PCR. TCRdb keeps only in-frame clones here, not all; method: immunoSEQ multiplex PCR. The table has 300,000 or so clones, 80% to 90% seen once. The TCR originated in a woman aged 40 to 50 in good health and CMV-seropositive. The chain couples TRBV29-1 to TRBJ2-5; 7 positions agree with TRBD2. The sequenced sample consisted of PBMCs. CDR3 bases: TGCAGCCTTTGGCAGGCGGGAGCCCCCCGCGAGACCCAGTACTTC. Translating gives CSLWQAGAPRETQYF. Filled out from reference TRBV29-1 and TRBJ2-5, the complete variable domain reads SAVISQKPSRDICQRGTSLTIQCQVDSQVTMMFWYRQQPGQSLTLIATANQGSEATYESGFVIDKFPISRPNLTFSTLTVSNMSPEDSSIYLCSLWQAGAPRETQYFGPGTRLLVL.